Here is one T cell receptor (beta chain) with its context. Antigen unknown. The data were obtained in a study of T cell responses to AZD1222 COVID-19 vaccine. Findings of the study overall: The span of vaccine-associated CD4 TCRs extended across spike, with dominance at 160-218 and 743-854. It should be noted that donors were predominantly white British and more often female, and clonal diversity was possibly underestimated. The number of AZD1222 recipients seropositive at baseline was only six.

V dropped 3 bases and J dropped 6; count of bases not matched to a gene: 8. The CDR3 has 14 amino acids. CDR1 and CDR2 from the germline V gene are SGHRS and YFSETQ. Sequencing was performed with immunoSEQ multiplex PCR; in TCRdb, only in-frame clones are kept and a portion is missing. The sample yields over 150,000 clones, about 85% seen once. This receptor was taken from an adult in good health. The sequencing used peripheral blood, collected on day 0 of AZD1222 vaccination. V and J are TRBV5-1 and TRBJ1-2, with 7 bases identical to TRBD1. The chain's CDR3 is CASSSGDRGNGYTF. The CDR3 DNA reads TGCGCCAGCAGCTCGGGGGACAGAGGAAATGGCTACACCTTC.